These T cell receptor beta chains were read from a single sample in a study of siplizumab effects on memory and regulatory T cells. The table came from immunoSEQ multiplex PCR; TCRdb's copy has only in-frame clones and leaves some out. The data hold roughly 100,000 clones, with approximately 93% observed a single time. Sequenced material: Tregs sorted from blood. Receptor source: a human donor in good health. CDR3s include the opening cysteine and the closing phenylalanine or tryptophan. A D gene is named only where the DNA matches it firmly. Size tells how often a clone was seen (once, few, many) or the class of an expanded clone, and some rows leave it out.

D	V	J	length	size	DNA	CDR3
TRBD2	TRBV9	TRBJ2-1	19	NA	TGTGCCAGCAGCGTAGGAGGTGGAACGGGAGGACCCTCCTACAATGAGCAGTTCTTC	CASSVGGGTGGPSYNEQFF
TRBD1	TRBV18	TRBJ1-5	14	NA	TGTGCCAGCTCACCGGACAGGGTTGGAGAGCCCCAGCATTTT	CASSPDRVGEPQHF
TRBD2	TRBV29-1	TRBJ2-3	15	NA	TGCAGCGTTGAAAGGAGCGGGGGGGCCGGAGATACGCAGTATTTT	CSVERSGGAGDTQYF
TRBD2	TRBV28	TRBJ2-5	17	NA	TGTGCCAGCAGATCGGGACTACACAGGAGAGCGCAAGAGACCCAGTACTTC	CASRSGLHRRAQETQYF
NA	TRBV5-1	TRBJ2-7	13	NA	TGCGCCAGCAGACGTGGACGGAACTACGAGCAGTACTTC	CASRRGRNYEQYF
TRBD2	TRBV7-9	TRBJ2-1	15	NA	TGTGCCAGCAGCCCCCGACTAGCGGGCGACAATGAGCAGTTCTTC	CASSPRLAGDNEQFF
NA	TRBV27	TRBJ1-3	15	once	TGTGCCAGCAGTTTAGGGGGCCCCCGGGGGAACACCATATATTTT	CASSLGGPRGNTIYF
NA	TRBV20-1	TRBJ1-1	11	NA	TGCAGTGCTAGCCCCGGAACTGAAGCTTTCTTT	CSASPGTEAFF
NA	TRBV19	TRBJ1-6	15	NA	TGTGCCAGTAGTATAAGGGGAAACTATAATTCACCCCTCCACTTT	CASSIRGNYNSPLHF
NA	TRBV25-1	TRBJ1-4	13	once	TGTGCCAGCAGAAACAGGGTGGGTGAAAAACTGTTTTTT	CASRNRVGEKLFF
TRBD2	TRBV11-1	TRBJ2-1	15	NA	TGTGCCAGCAGCTCACCGACTAGCGGGACCTTCGGGCAGTTCTTC	CASSSPTSGTFGQFF
NA	TRBV9	TRBJ1-2	14	NA	TGTGCCAGCAGCCCACGATCGGAAAACTATGGCTACACCTTC	CASSPRSENYGYTF
NA	TRBV29-1	TRBJ2-3	11	NA	TGCAGCGTTGCCGGAACAGATACGCAGTATTTT	CSVAGTDTQYF
NA	TRBV7-6	TRBJ2-5	15	NA	TGTGCCAGCAGCTTAGGTTGGGGCAGCCAAGAGACCCAGTACTTC	CASSLGWGSQETQYF
NA	TRBV5-6	TRBJ1-2	15	once	TGTGCCAGCAGCTTGGCGACGGCGGATGACTATGGCTACACCTTC	CASSLATADDYGYTF
NA	TRBV6-1	TRBJ2-7	10	once	TGTGCCACCGGCCGCCCCCAGCAGTACTTC	CATGRPQQYF
TRBD2	TRBV19	TRBJ2-2	14	NA	TGTGCCAGTAGTGCGGGGGTTATCACCGGGGAGCTGTTTTTT	CASSAGVITGELFF
NA	TRBV9	TRBJ1-1	13	few	TGTGCCGGATCCAGGGTAATGAACACTGAAGCTTTCTTT	CAGSRVMNTEAFF
NA	TRBV19	TRBJ2-7	14	NA	TGTGCCAGTAGTATAGTGTCCCGGGCCCCCCAGCAGTACTTC	CASSIVSRAPQQYF
NA	TRBV11-3	TRBJ1-1	13	NA	TGTGCCAGCAGTCTGACAGTAGTGACTGAAGCTTTCTTT	CASSLTVVTEAFF
NA	TRBV5-6	TRBJ2-2	14	NA	TGTGCCAGCAGCTTGTACAGGCGGACCGGGGAGCTGTTTTTT	CASSLYRRTGELFF
NA	TRBV11-1	TRBJ1-6	13	NA	TGTGCCAGCAGCTCGGAGGGGCGCTCACCCCTCCACTTT	CASSSEGRSPLHF
TRBD2	TRBV19	TRBJ2-1	16	NA	TGTGCCAGTAAGCGTGGGGGGGTGAGCTCCTACAATGAGCAGTTCTTC	CASKRGGVSSYNEQFF
NA	TRBV5-1	TRBJ1-1	13	once	TGCGCCAGCAGCTTGGGGGGGCCGCCTGAAGCTTTCTTT	CASSLGGPPEAFF
NA	TRBV19	TRBJ1-2	16	NA	TGTGCCAGCAAAACGAGCCTGAGAGATCCCCTCTATGGCTACACCTTC	CASKTSLRDPLYGYTF
TRBD1	TRBV4-1	TRBJ1-5	16	once	TGCGCCAGCAGCCAAACGGGACAGGCCTCAAATCAGCCCCAGCATTTT	CASSQTGQASNQPQHF
NA	TRBV25-1	TRBJ1-4	14	NA	TGTGCCAGCAGTGCCTGGTCGGGTAATGAAAAACTGTTTTTT	CASSAWSGNEKLFF
NA	TRBV6-1	TRBJ2-7	14	NA	TGTGCCAGCAGTGAAGAGGGCAGGGGACGAGCAAGGTACTTC	CASSEEGRGRARYF
NA	TRBV2	TRBJ2-5	14	NA	TGTGCCAGCAGTGAAGCAGCAGGATACGAGACCCAGTACTTC	CASSEAAGYETQYF
TRBD1	TRBV6-5	TRBJ2-4	13	NA	TGTGCCAGCAGGGGACAGGGGCGGAACATTCAGTACTTC	CASRGQGRNIQYF
TRBD1	TRBV10-3	TRBJ2-2	14	NA	TGTGCCATCAGAAAGGGACAGCTCACCGGGGAGCTGTTTTTT	CAIRKGQLTGELFF
TRBD1	TRBV2	TRBJ1-3	17	NA	TGTGCCAGCAGACTAACACGAGGGGGCGCCGGTGGAAACACCATATATTTT	CASRLTRGGAGGNTIYF
NA	TRBV5-5	TRBJ1-6	16	NA	TGTGCCAGCAGCGCCCCACAGGGCGAGGTTAATTCACCCCTCCACTTT	CASSAPQGEVNSPLHF
TRBD2	TRBV19	TRBJ2-1	17	NA	TGTGCCAGTTCTTGGCTAGCGGGAGCCCGGACCTACAATGAGCAGTTCTTC	CASSWLAGARTYNEQFF
NA	TRBV7-8	TRBJ2-1	15	NA	TGTGCCAGCAGCTTGGACGGCCCTTTTAGTAATGAGCAGTTCTTC	CASSLDGPFSNEQFF
NA	TRBV30	TRBJ2-5	11	NA	TGTGCCTGGGGGGTCCAAGAGACCCAGTACTTC	CAWGVQETQYF
NA	TRBV18	TRBJ2-2	15	NA	TGTGCCAGCTCACCAATCCGGCTGGACGCCGGGGAGCTGTTTTTT	CASSPIRLDAGELFF
TRBD2	TRBV5-4	TRBJ2-1	16	once	TGTGCCAGCAGCTGGCGGGAGGCCTCCTCCTACAATGAGCAGTTCTTC	CASSWREASSYNEQFF
TRBD1	TRBV4-2	TRBJ1-1	17	NA	TGTGCCAGCAGCCTACCCCCTGGCAGGGGGGCGAACACTGAAGCTTTCTTT	CASSLPPGRGANTEAFF
TRBD1	TRBV19	TRBJ1-1	17	NA	TGTGCCAGTAGTCCATCCGGGACAGTCAACATGAACACTGAAGCTTTCTTT	CASSPSGTVNMNTEAFF
NA	TRBV7-9	TRBJ2-7	14	NA	TGTGCCAGCAGCTTAGTGGCAGGGGAGGCCGAGCAGTACTTC	CASSLVAGEAEQYF
NA	TRBV10-2	TRBJ2-7	12	NA	TGCGCTGAAGGGGCAGGGCCCTACGAGCAGTACTTC	CAEGAGPYEQYF